Shown below are 14 T cell receptor beta chains from a single sample sequenced in a study of blood T cell repertoires in COVID-19 (dated by TCRdb to about 2020). The library relied on the immunoSEQ multiplex PCR assay. As stored in TCRdb, this immuneACCESS dataset retains in-frame rearrangements with V and J assigned. A fraction of the clones does not appear; measured against another copy, unresolved V genes explain less than half of the discrepancy, and the remainder lacks a known reason. This sample lists about 230,000 clones; approximately 85% were detected once. 5% to 6.5% of the sample comes from the top ten. The specimen sequenced was peripheral blood. These receptors originate from a man aged 45 to 65 with COVID-19, enrolled during active disease.

The sample holds a few counts of this clone. The rearrangement uses TRBV5-1 and TRBJ2-3; the match to TRBD2 covers 14 bases. The CDR3 is made up of 18 amino acids. Germline V gives CDR1 SGHRS, CDR2 YFSETQ. V was clipped by 0 bases and J by 2 bases; unmatched bases: 5. Written as DNA, the CDR3 is TGCGCCAGCAGCTTGGGACTAGCGGGGGGGCGAAACACAGATACGCAGTATTTT. Its translation is CASSLGLAGGRNTDTQYF. The whole variable domain, remainder taken from reference TRBV5-1 and TRBJ2-3, is KAGVTQTPRYLIKTRGQQVTLSCSPISGHRSVSWYQQTPGQGLQFLFEYFSETQRNKGNFPGRFSGRQFSNSRSEMNVSTLELGDSALYLCASSLGLAGGRNTDTQYFGPGTRLTVL.

In DNA, the CDR3 is TGTGCCAGTGGGCGGGGGGTCGGTGGAAAACTGTTTTTT. It codes for CASGRGVGGKLFF. The chain employs TRBV9 and TRBJ1-4; tentatively, D is TRBD1 (5 bases). V lost 8 bases, J lost 10 bases, and 18 bases lay in between. From germline, CDR1 is SGDLS and CDR2 YYNGEE. This CDR3 is built from 13 residues. Full variable domain (remainder filled in from reference TRBV9 and TRBJ1-4): DSGVTQTPKHLITATGQRVTLRCSPRSGDLSVYWYQQSLDQGLQFLIQYYNGEERAKGNILERFSAQQFPDLHSELNLSSLELGDSALYFCASGRGVGGKLFFGSGTQLSVL.

The chain recombines TRBV4-1 with TRBJ2-1; tentative D call: TRBD2 (6 bases). Germline V lookup: CDR1 MGHRA, CDR2 YSYEKL. This CDR3 has 14 residues. The ends were cut back, 3 bases at V and 5 bases at J, with 11 bases in the middle. Here the CDR3 DNA reads TGCGCCAGCAGCCACCCGCGGGGCCACAATGAGCAGTTCTTC. Translating gives CASSHPRGHNEQFF.

CDR3 nucleotides: TGTGCCAGCAGCCAAACGGGAAGCTCCTACGAGCAGTACTTC. Amino acid sequence: CASSQTGSSYEQYF. The chain recombines TRBV5-4 with TRBJ2-7; D may be TRBD2 (5 bases). CDR3 length: 14 residues. With 4 bases removed from V and 0 bases from J, the gap between germline ends came to 11 bases. In germline, CDR1 is SGHNT, CDR2 YYREEE (reference sequence).

The chain joins TRBV3-1 (or the pseudogene TRBV3-2) to TRBJ2-5; 7 positions match TRBD1. V was clipped by 0 bases and J by 4 bases; unmatched bases: 11. The CDR3 extends over 17 amino acids. CDR1 is LGHDT, CDR2 YNNKEL, per germline (reference sequence). DNA of the CDR3: TGTGCCAGCAGCCAAGATCAGGCGACAGGGAACGGAGAGACCCAGTACTTC. It translates to CASSQDQATGNGETQYF.

Of note for this clone: A junction end diverges from the germline sequence, so it may reflect a read error. The CDR3 bases are TGCGCCAGCAACCTCGTGACAGGGCCCGGTGGAGGGGGGCTCTTT. The encoded protein is CASNLVTGPGGGGLF. The rearrangement uses TRBV5-1 and TRBJ1-1; 7 nucleotides agree with TRBD1. In germline, CDR1 is SGHRS, CDR2 YFSETQ. This CDR3 has 15 amino acids.

V gene TRBV29-1 combines with J gene TRBJ1-2; D ambiguous. V dropped 6 bases and J dropped 9 bases, with 8 bases sitting between them. Germline V gene data show CDR1 as SQVTM and CDR2 as ANQGSEA. This CDR3 spans 9 amino acids. DNA for the CDR3: TGCAGCGTCTCGGAGAGCTACACCTTC. Protein: CSVSESYTF.

The V gene is TRBV5-1, the J gene TRBJ2-1; no definite D call. CDR3 length: 15 residues. The germline V gene encodes CDR1 SGHRS and CDR2 YFSETQ. The V and J ends lost 1 base and 1 base respectively, with 9 bases between them. The CDR3, as DNA: TGCGCCAGCAGCTTGTACTCGAATTCCTACAATGAGCAGTTCTTC. As protein: CASSLYSNSYNEQFF. Complete variable domain (other parts from reference TRBV5-1 and TRBJ2-1): KAGVTQTPRYLIKTRGQQVTLSCSPISGHRSVSWYQQTPGQGLQFLFEYFSETQRNKGNFPGRFSGRQFSNSRSEMNVSTLELGDSALYLCASSLYSNSYNEQFFGPGTRLTVL.

The DNA of the CDR3 is TGTGCCAGCAGCCCGTGGGGGCAGGGGAAAGAGACCCAGTACTTC. Translated, it gives CASSPWGQGKETQYF. The chain employs TRBV7-2 and TRBJ2-5, with D tentatively TRBD1 (6 bases). V was clipped by 5 bases and J by 3 bases, with 16 bases between them. The CDR3 is 15 amino acids. Germline CDR1 and CDR2: SGHTA and FQGNSA.

V is TRBV19 and J is TRBJ2-3, with 7 nucleotides matching TRBD1. Per germline, CDR1 LNHDA and CDR2 SQIVND (reference sequence). The CDR3 has 13 residues. V was pared by 9 bases and J by 6 bases, with 9 bases of the junction left unmatched. This CDR3 reads CASKDRPGDTQYF. In DNA form, the CDR3 reads TGTGCCAGCAAGGACAGGCCCGGGGATACGCAGTATTTT.

The gene calls are TRBV28 and TRBJ1-3; the D is unclear. The V gene's germline CDR1 is MDHEN and CDR2 SYDVKM. Deletions cut 3 bases from V and 0 bases from J, with 9 bases between. The CDR3 is made up of 15 amino acids. The CDR3 loop is CASSFYVNSGNTIYF. In nucleotides, the CDR3 is TGTGCCAGCAGTTTCTACGTCAACTCTGGAAACACCATATATTTT.

The chain employs TRBV3-1 (or the pseudogene TRBV3-2) and TRBJ2-7; a weak D match, TRBD1 (5 bases). The CDR3 loop spans 14 amino acids. With 0 bases removed from V and 2 bases from J, the gap between germline ends came to 8 bases. Per the germline V gene, CDR1 is LGHDT and CDR2 is YNNKEL (reference sequence). As DNA, the CDR3 is TGTGCCAGCAGCCAAGATCTACAGGCCTACGAGCAGTACTTC. Amino acids: CASSQDLQAYEQYF.

The chain is built from TRBV2 and TRBJ2-7; TRBD1 aligns across 7 bases. The trim removed 7 bases at V and 4 bases at J, leaving 7 bases unmatched. This CDR3 comprises 13 residues. Looked up from germline, CDR1 is SNHLY and CDR2 is FYNNEI. The CDR3 region has the DNA TGTGCCAGCAACCCAGGCAGGGGGTACGAGCAGTACTTC. Translating it yields CASNPGRGYEQYF.

The rearrangement uses TRBV2 and TRBJ2-5; D perhaps matches TRBD2 (6 bases). Trimming left V 5 bases short and J 4 bases short, with 11 bases between. Germline V gene data show CDR1 as SNHLY and CDR2 as FYNNEI. The CDR3 is 13 amino acids. The CDR3 reads CASSLLARETQYF. The DNA for the CDR3 is TGTGCCAGCAGTTTACTAGCAAGAGAGACCCAGTACTTC.